This TCR beta chain was profiled in a study of human T cells and chemical hapten exposure. TCRdb reprocessed the RACE reads with MiXCR, giving one entry per CDR3 protein. The table lists approximately 400,000 distinct CDR3 sequences, around 5.5% of them singletons. Time point denoted: pre-sensitization, week 0. Sample treatment: therapeutic diphenylcyclopropenone sensitization with weekly scalp DPC. This clonotype was counted between two and nine times. Germline V CDR1 and CDR2: LNHDA, SQIVND (reference sequence). The V and J ends lost 9 bases and 5 bases, in that order; junction bases with no gene match: 8. This CDR3 has 13 residues.

Sequenced here: whole blood, sampled in connection with sensitization to the hapten diphenylcyclopropenone (DPC). This sequence originates from a woman aged 45 to 65 with alopecia areata. Some clones in this sample may be carry-over from other donors' samples. The J gene is TRBJ2-7, the V gene TRBV19, with 9 nucleotides matching TRBD1. The CDR3 sequence is CASTGGPVNEQYF. The CDR3 DNA is TGTGCCAGCACAGGGGGCCCCGTGAACGAGCAGTACTTC.